The 32 T cell receptor beta chains below all came from one sample that was sequenced in a study of Ad26.COV2.S vaccination and SARS-CoV-2 variants. TCRdb keeps only in-frame clones here, not all; method: immunoSEQ multiplex PCR. Of approximately 300,000 clones listed, about 86% are singletons. The treatment: some 20 received Ad26.COV2.S at low or high dose, single or two shots; about 5 received placebo; per-sample allocation not given. Specimens were obtained on day 63 following the first vaccine or placebo injection. Sequencing was performed on peripheral blood, taken in a trial of Ad26.COV2.S vaccine versus placebo. These receptors were collected from a person between 18 and 65 years old who received the Ad26.COV2.S COVID-19 vaccine or a placebo.

The rearrangement links TRBV18 to TRBJ2-2, with TRBD1 identical over 7 bases. Germline CDR1 reads KGHSH; CDR2 reads LQKENI. The length of the CDR3 is 16 residues. After removal of 1 base from V and 5 bases from J, the junction contained 7 bases not matched to a gene. The CDR3 is CASSPQGARYTGELFF. CDR3 DNA sequence: TGTGCCAGCTCACCACAGGGGGCGCGTTATACCGGGGAGCTGTTTTTT.

This clone was found a few times. The genes are TRBV4-1 and TRBJ1-6; D remains unclear. CDR1 is MGHRA, CDR2 YSYEKL, per germline. V was trimmed by 0 bases and J by 0 bases, leaving 15 bases between them. This CDR3 is 19 amino acids long. The CDR3 nucleotides are TGCGCCAGCAGCCAAGAATGGACGGGAGTCAGCTCCTATAATTCACCCCTCCACTTT. Protein: CASSQEWTGVSSYNSPLHF.

V is TRBV29-1 and J is TRBJ1-2; weak D call: TRBD1 (6 bases). In germline, CDR1 is SQVTM, CDR2 ANQGSEA. This CDR3 is 15 amino acids long. V dropped 4 bases and J dropped 2 bases, with 17 bases sitting between them. CDR3 sequence (DNA): TGCAGCGTTGGTGTACTCGGTGGGGGCAACTATGGCTACACCTTC. Protein sequence: CSVGVLGGGNYGYTF.

The V call is TRBV15, the J call TRBJ2-7; 10 bases are shared with TRBD1. CDR1 and CDR2 (germline): LNHNV, YYDKDF (reference sequence). The CDR3 covers 15 residues. With V trimmed by 0 bases and J by 6 bases, 5 bases remained unmatched. CDR3 nucleotides: TGTGCCACCAGCAGAGACACCGGGACAGGGGTCGAGCAGTACTTC. This codes for CATSRDTGTGVEQYF.

This clone was seen once. This chain uses TRBV30 with TRBJ1-6; D is perhaps TRBD1 (6 bases). Deletions cut 7 bases from V and 10 bases from J, with 17 bases between. Germline V gene data show CDR1 as GTSNPN and CDR2 as SVGIG (reference sequence). The CDR3 has 13 residues. In DNA form, the CDR3 reads TGTGCCTTAAAAGGGACATCCCAATCACCCCTCCACTTT. Protein product: CALKGTSQSPLHF.

This chain connects TRBV19 to TRBJ1-6; no definite D call. Trimming took off 0 bases at V and 10 bases at J, with 13 bases between the two ends. Germline V lookup: CDR1 LNHDA, CDR2 SQIVND (reference sequence). The CDR3 has 15 residues. The CDR3 reads CASSIEVNGYSPLHF. The DNA for the CDR3 is TGTGCCAGTAGTATAGAAGTCAACGGGTACTCACCCCTCCACTTT.

The V call is TRBV9, the J call TRBJ2-3; TRBD2 matches at 8 bases. Per the germline V gene, CDR1 is SGDLS and CDR2 is YYNGEE. The CDR3 consists of 16 residues. Trimming at V came to 0 bases and at J to 1 base, leaving 4 bases not matched to a gene. Here the CDR3 DNA reads TGTGCCAGCAGCGTAGAGGGTAGCGGGGGCACAGATACGCAGTATTTT. Protein sequence: CASSVEGSGGTDTQYF. The variable domain in full, with the rest retrieved from reference TRBV9 and TRBJ2-3, is DSGVTQTPKHLITATGQRVTLRCSPRSGDLSVYWYQQSLDQGLQFLIQYYNGEERAKGNILERFSAQQFPDLHSELNLSSLELGDSALYFCASSVEGSGGTDTQYFGPGTRLTVL.

The chain is built from TRBV2 and TRBJ1-4; TRBD1 aligns across 9 bases. Per the germline V gene, CDR1 is SNHLY and CDR2 is FYNNEI. The CDR3 loop spans 15 amino acids. The V segment lost 6 bases and the J segment 5 bases; nucleotides outside the gene matches: 7. CDR3 sequence reads: CASRDRGARNEKLFF. CDR3 in DNA: TGTGCCAGCAGGGACAGGGGTGCCAGGAATGAAAAACTGTTTTTT.

The chain recombines TRBV29-1 with TRBJ2-1; D is undetermined. This CDR3 is built from 12 residues. Per the germline V gene, CDR1 is SQVTM and CDR2 is ANQGSEA. Deletions cut 3 bases from V and 5 bases from J, with 8 bases between. CDR3 loop: CSVESDNNEQFF. In nucleotides, the CDR3 is TGCAGCGTTGAGTCGGATAACAATGAGCAGTTCTTC.

This chain links TRBV5-4 with TRBJ1-2; TRBD1 is a possible D gene (5 bases). This CDR3 spans 15 amino acids. V dropped 0 bases and J dropped 4 bases, with 13 bases sitting between them. Germline CDR1 is SGHNT and CDR2 is YYREEE (reference sequence). CDR3 nucleotide sequence: TGTGCCAGCAGCTTGGTGGAAGGGGCCTCCTATGGCTACACCTTC. This gives the protein CASSLVEGASYGYTF.

The gene calls are TRBV2 and TRBJ1-1, with D unresolved. V lost 6 bases to trimming and J lost 6 bases, with 11 bases between them. CDR3 size: 12 residues. Germline V CDR1 and CDR2: SNHLY, FYNNEI. CDR3 nucleotides: TGTGCCAGCAGGGAATCCGCCGCTGAAGCTTTCTTT. Residues: CASRESAAEAFF.

The chain couples TRBV4-3 to TRBJ1-1; 10 nucleotides agree with TRBD1. Germline CDR1 and CDR2: LGHNA and YSLEER. The CDR3 covers 16 residues. With V trimmed by 1 base and J by 4 bases, 6 bases remained unmatched. As DNA, the CDR3 is TGCGCCAGCAGCCAAGGGAGGGGACAGGGGTTCACTGAAGCTTTCTTT. As protein: CASSQGRGQGFTEAFF.

This clone was recorded only once. This CDR3 reads CASTGAGGETQYF. As DNA, the CDR3 is TGTGCCAGCACCGGGGCAGGCGGGGAGACCCAGTACTTC. The rearrangement uses TRBV2 and TRBJ2-5; D may match TRBD1 or TRBD2 (5 bases each). CDR3 length: 13 amino acids. Trimming pared 7 bases from V and 5 bases from J, leaving 14 bases between. Per germline, CDR1 SNHLY and CDR2 FYNNEI.

The rearrangement links TRBV9 to TRBJ1-1; 7 nucleotides agree with TRBD1. Germline CDR1 reads SGDLS; CDR2 reads YYNGEE. The CDR3 covers 15 residues. V was pared by 2 bases and J by 1 base, with 5 bases of the junction left unmatched. The CDR3 loop reads CASSVSDRQNTEAFF. CDR3 sequence (DNA): TGTGCCAGCAGCGTCTCGGACAGGCAGAACACTGAAGCTTTCTTT.

The chain has TRBV2 and TRBJ1-2; possibly TRBD1 for D (6 bases). The CDR3 spans 16 residues. V was trimmed by 7 bases and J by 0 bases, leaving 18 bases between them. Germline-derived CDR1 and CDR2 are SNHLY and FYNNEI. CDR3 nucleotide sequence: TGTGCCAGCATTCAGGACAGCGGGGGAGCTAACTATGGCTACACCTTC. This codes for CASIQDSGGANYGYTF.

V usage is TRBV14 and J usage is TRBJ1-2; TRBD1 aligns across 11 bases. The V and J ends lost 1 base and 6 bases, in that order; junction bases with no gene match: 7. There are 16 residues in the CDR3. The V gene's germline CDR1 is SGHDN and CDR2 FVKESK. The CDR3 is CASSQAGTGGKDGYTF. CDR3 nucleotides: TGTGCCAGCAGCCAAGCAGGGACAGGGGGAAAGGATGGCTACACCTTC. The whole variable domain, filled in from reference TRBV14 and TRBJ1-2, reads EAGVTQFPSHSVIEKGQTVTLRCDPISGHDNLYWYRRVMGKEIKFLLHFVKESKQDESGMPNNRFLAERTGGTYSTLKVQPAELEDSGVYFCASSQAGTGGKDGYTFGSGTRLTVV.

The rearrangement uses TRBV4-1 and TRBJ2-4; 8 bases are shared with TRBD2. Germline V lookup: CDR1 MGHRA, CDR2 YSYEKL. This CDR3 is 16 amino acids long. With V trimmed by 1 base and J by 7 bases, 9 bases remained unmatched. The CDR3 protein is CASSQVGGGTLNIQYF. Here the CDR3 DNA reads TGCGCCAGCAGCCAAGTGGGCGGGGGGACTCTGAACATTCAGTACTTC.

The chain employs TRBV15 and TRBJ2-5; D not resolved. The CDR3 sequence is 15 residues long. Germline values: CDR1 LNHNV, CDR2 YYDKDF (reference sequence). Between the trimmed V and J ends, which lost 0 bases and 2 bases, there was a span of 10 bases. The CDR3 here is CATSRDSGLQETQYF. The CDR3 DNA sequence: TGTGCCACCAGCAGAGATTCAGGTCTTCAAGAGACCCAGTACTTC.

The genes are TRBV19 and TRBJ1-2; D gene ambiguous. The CDR3 runs to 14 residues. CDR1 and CDR2 (germline): LNHDA, SQIVND (reference sequence). V was cut by 2 bases and J by 6 bases, with 13 bases left in between. The CDR3 DNA follows: TGTGCCAGTAGTATATTGCGGCGGGCGAATGGCTACACCTTC. Amino acid sequence: CASSILRRANGYTF.

V usage is TRBV19 and J usage is TRBJ2-3; D is ambiguous. V lost 3 bases, J lost 1 base, and 14 bases lay in between. The CDR3 length is 16 residues. Germline values: CDR1 LNHDA, CDR2 SQIVND (reference sequence). DNA for the CDR3: TGTGCCAGTAGTATTTCTTCCTCGTGGGGCACAGATACGCAGTATTTT. This translates into CASSISSSWGTDTQYF.

The chain is built from TRBV18 and TRBJ1-1; D uncertain. V was clipped by 3 bases and J by 7 bases, with 18 bases between them. Germline lookup yields CDR1 KGHSH and CDR2 LQKENI. The CDR3 has 15 residues. The CDR3 here is CASSPRSVATLEAFF. The CDR3 DNA reads TGTGCCAGCTCACCGCGGAGTGTCGCGACCCTTGAAGCTTTCTTT.

The V gene is TRBV15, the J gene TRBJ1-5, with D uncertain. The CDR3 covers 16 residues. Trimming cost V 1 base and J 2 bases, with 12 bases left between them. Germline V gene data show CDR1 as LNHNV and CDR2 as YYDKDF (reference sequence). The CDR3: CATSRGDRKGNQPQHF. Here the CDR3 DNA reads TGTGCCACCAGCAGAGGGGATCGCAAGGGCAATCAGCCCCAGCATTTT.

The V call is TRBV6-2 or TRBV6-3, the J call TRBJ2-1; the D gene is possibly TRBD2 (6 bases). The germline V gene encodes CDR1 MNHEY and CDR2 SVGEGT. CDR3 length equals 12 residues. V lost 6 bases and J 14 bases, leaving 17 bases between the germline ends. The CDR3 spells CASSPGLGLKFF. In DNA form, the CDR3 reads TGTGCCAGCAGCCCAGGGTTGGGACTCAAGTTCTTC.

This chain links TRBV7-2 with TRBJ2-5; D gene unclear. This CDR3 is built from 15 residues. Germline V gene lookup returns CDR1 SGHTA and CDR2 FQGNSA. Trimming left V 3 bases short and J 7 bases short, with 18 bases between. CDR3 bases: TGTGCCAGCAGCTTGGTCCTAGGGCCGCCCTGGACCCAGTACTTC. Translated: CASSLVLGPPWTQYF. Filled out from reference TRBV7-2 and TRBJ2-5, the complete variable domain reads GAGVSQSPSNKVTEKGKDVELRCDPISGHTALYWYRQSLGQGLEFLIYFQGNSAPDKSGLPSDRFSAERTGGSVSTLTIQRTQQEDSAVYLCASSLVLGPPWTQYFGPGTRLLVL.

This clone was seen a handful of times. The chain has TRBV19 and TRBJ1-5; maybe TRBD1 (6 bases). The V gene's germline CDR1 is LNHDA and CDR2 SQIVND (reference sequence). The CDR3 consists of 14 residues. V lost 5 bases and J lost 3, with 11 bases in between. As DNA, the CDR3 is TGTGCCAGTAGTCGGGACATAAACAATCAGCCCCAGCATTTT. Translation gives CASSRDINNQPQHF. The full variable domain, its missing parts supplied by reference TRBV19 and TRBJ1-5, is DGGITQSPKYLFRKEGQNVTLSCEQNLNHDAMYWYRQDPGQGLRLIYYSQIVNDFQKGDIAEGYSVSREKKESFPLTVTSAQKNPTAFYLCASSRDINNQPQHFGDGTRLSIL.

The J gene is TRBJ2-3, the V gene TRBV7-2, with a weak D call TRBD1 (6 bases). The V end was cut by 5 bases, the J end by 4 bases, with 19 bases between. This CDR3 spans 16 amino acids. CDR1 is SGHTA, CDR2 FQGNSA, per germline. The CDR3 DNA reads as TGTGCCAGCAGCCAAGGGGGTCGCCTAGAGGCAGATACGCAGTATTTT. Translation gives CASSQGGRLEADTQYF.

The chain recombines TRBV5-1 with TRBJ1-2; 9 bases match TRBD1. The CDR3 is made up of 14 amino acids. Germline V gene data show CDR1 as SGHRS and CDR2 as YFSETQ. Trimming removed 0 bases from V and 8 bases from J; junction bases left unmatched: 5. CDR3 DNA sequence: TGCGCCAGCAGCTTGGAGGGACAGGGCGGCGGCTACACCTTC. It is translated as CASSLEGQGGGYTF.

The genes are TRBV3-1 (or the pseudogene TRBV3-2) and TRBJ1-1, with unresolved D. The germline gives CDR1 LGHDT, CDR2 YNNKEL (reference sequence). The V gene lost 8 bases and the J gene lost 10 bases, with 8 bases spanning the gap. This CDR3 region has 9 residues. The CDR3 loop reads CASSLGAFF. The CDR3 DNA follows: TGTGCCAGCTCCCTAGGAGCTTTCTTT.

The genes are TRBV6-2 or TRBV6-3 and TRBJ2-5; D may be TRBD2 (5 bases). CDR3 length: 15 residues. The germline V and J ends were trimmed by 0 bases and 6 bases, with 14 bases remaining between them. Per the germline V gene, CDR1 is MNHEY and CDR2 is SVGEGT. The CDR3 DNA sequence: TGTGCCAGCAGTTACTCCCCGGGGATAGCCCAGACCCAGTACTTC. This sequence encodes CASSYSPGIAQTQYF.

This sequence joins TRBV24-1 and TRBJ2-5; either TRBD1 or TRBD2 may supply D (6 bases each). Germline CDR1 is KGHDR and CDR2 is SFDVKD. V was shortened by 6 bases and J by 7 bases, with 20 bases between the two germline ends. CDR3 length: 15 amino acids. The CDR3: CATSNPQEGRGTQYF. CDR3 nucleotide sequence: TGTGCCACCAGTAACCCCCAGGAGGGCAGGGGGACCCAGTACTTC.

The chain employs TRBV11-2 and TRBJ2-3, with no clear D. The CDR3 totals 12 residues. Germline CDR1 is SGHAT and CDR2 is FQNNGV. Trimming took 4 bases from V and 8 from J, leaving 10 bases between them. The CDR3 region is CASSSLTGTQYF. CDR3 in DNA: TGTGCCAGCAGCTCCCTTACGGGTACGCAGTATTTT.

The chain combines TRBV7-2 with TRBJ2-3; D is perhaps TRBD2 (6 bases). V was trimmed by 1 base and J by 8 bases, leaving 13 bases between them. The CDR3 loop spans 14 amino acids. The germline gives CDR1 SGHTA, CDR2 FQGNSA. The CDR3 DNA reads TGTGCCAGCAGCTTAGATGGGGGGACTGCTACGCAGTATTTT. It yields the protein CASSLDGGTATQYF. The whole variable domain, filled in from reference TRBV7-2 and TRBJ2-3, reads GAGVSQSPSNKVTEKGKDVELRCDPISGHTALYWYRQSLGQGLEFLIYFQGNSAPDKSGLPSDRFSAERTGGSVSTLTIQRTQQEDSAVYLCASSLDGGTATQYFGPGTRLTVL.